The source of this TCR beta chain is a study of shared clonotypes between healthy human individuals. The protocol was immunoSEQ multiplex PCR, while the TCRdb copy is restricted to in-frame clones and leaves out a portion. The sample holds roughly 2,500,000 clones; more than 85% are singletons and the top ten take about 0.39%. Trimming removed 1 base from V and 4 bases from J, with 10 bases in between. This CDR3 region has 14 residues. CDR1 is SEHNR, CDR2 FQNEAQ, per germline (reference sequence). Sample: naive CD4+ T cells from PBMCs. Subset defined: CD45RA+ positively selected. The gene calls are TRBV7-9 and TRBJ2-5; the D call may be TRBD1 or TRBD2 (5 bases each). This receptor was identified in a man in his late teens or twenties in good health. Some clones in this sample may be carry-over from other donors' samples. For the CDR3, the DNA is TGTGCCAGCAGCTTAGGGGGGAGATCAGAGACCCAGTACTTC. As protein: CASSLGGRSETQYF.